The 20 T cell receptor beta chains below all came from one sample that was sequenced in a study of shared clonotypes between healthy human individuals. Assay: immunoSEQ multiplex PCR; the TCRdb copy retains only in-frame clones and omits some. This table holds roughly 2,300,000 clones, roughly 90% found once. Sequencing used naive CD4+ T cells from PBMCs. Subset given: CD45RA+ positively selected. These receptors were obtained from a man younger than 30 in good health. Some clones in this sample may be carry-over from other donors' samples.

A few counts support this clone. The chain joins TRBV19 to TRBJ2-7, with no clear D. The germline CDR1 and CDR2 sequences are LNHDA and SQIVND (reference sequence). V was cut by 4 bases and J by 5 bases, with 6 bases left in between. CDR3 length: 11 amino acids. The CDR3 sequence: CASSNANEQYF. The CDR3 DNA sequence: TGTGCCAGTAGTAACGCTAACGAGCAGTACTTC. Supplemented by reference TRBV19 and TRBJ2-7, the full variable domain reads DGGITQSPKYLFRKEGQNVTLSCEQNLNHDAMYWYRQDPGQGLRLIYYSQIVNDFQKGDIAEGYSVSREKKESFPLTVTSAQKNPTAFYLCASSNANEQYFGPGTRLTVT.

The V gene is TRBV6-5, the J gene TRBJ1-1, with TRBD1 matching 7 bases. The CDR3 runs to 14 residues. In germline, CDR1 is MNHEY, CDR2 SVGAGI. V dropped 5 bases and J dropped 6; count of bases not matched to a gene: 9. This CDR3 reads CASSPPRQGAEAFF. CDR3 nucleotide sequence: TGTGCCAGCAGTCCGCCGAGACAGGGCGCTGAAGCTTTCTTT.

For this clone: Additional DNA sequences in this sample encode the identical CDR3. V usage is TRBV7-9 and J usage is TRBJ2-7; D is possibly TRBD2 (5 bases). The V and J ends lost 1 base and 3 bases respectively, with 10 bases between them. The germline CDR1 and CDR2 sequences are SEHNR and FQNEAQ (reference sequence). This CDR3 contains 14 residues. CDR3 loop: CASSLGLAGYEQYF. The CDR3 DNA follows: TGTGCCAGCAGCTTAGGGCTAGCTGGCTACGAGCAGTACTTC.

The CDR3 DNA sequence: TGCGCCAGCAGCTTGGTACAGGAGGATTCACCCCTCCACTTT. Amino acids: CASSLVQEDSPLHF. V gene TRBV5-1 combines with J gene TRBJ1-6; possible D gene TRBD1, 5 bases. Germline V gene sequence: CDR1 SGHRS, CDR2 YFSETQ. The V and J ends lost 0 bases and 8 bases respectively, with 9 bases between them. This CDR3 is 14 amino acids long.

The count of this clone is one. The V and J genes are TRBV9 and TRBJ2-7, with TRBD2 matching over 12 bases. The CDR3 loop spans 15 amino acids. Per the germline V gene, CDR1 is SGDLS and CDR2 is YYNGEE. Unmatched junction bases numbered 10, after V lost 7 bases and J lost 5 bases. The CDR3 sequence is CASARTSGIGDEQYF. CDR3 sequence (DNA): TGTGCCAGCGCCCGGACTAGCGGGATTGGCGACGAGCAGTACTTC.

This chain connects TRBV18 to TRBJ2-7, with D possibly called TRBD1 or TRBD2 (6 bases each). Trimming pared 3 bases from V and 2 bases from J, leaving 20 bases between. Germline-derived CDR1 and CDR2 are KGHSH and LQKENI. The CDR3 sequence is 17 residues long. Written as DNA, the CDR3 is TGTGCCAGCTCACCGACCTTGATAGGGGGGCCGACCTACGAGCAGTACTTC. As protein: CASSPTLIGGPTYEQYF.

J is TRBJ1-5 and V is TRBV9, with unresolved D. V lost 0 bases and J lost 6, with 16 bases in between. CDR3 size: 16 residues. Looked up from germline, CDR1 is SGDLS and CDR2 is YYNGEE. The CDR3 coding sequence is TGTGCCAGCAGCGTAGAGGGCGTTTCGAGGAGTCAGCCCCAGCATTTT. It is translated as CASSVEGVSRSQPQHF. The entire variable domain, with the rest obtained from reference TRBV9 and TRBJ1-5, is as follows: DSGVTQTPKHLITATGQRVTLRCSPRSGDLSVYWYQQSLDQGLQFLIQYYNGEERAKGNILERFSAQQFPDLHSELNLSSLELGDSALYFCASSVEGVSRSQPQHFGDGTRLSIL.

The V and J genes are TRBV21-1 and TRBJ1-3; whether TRBD1, the table's D call, matches the DNA was not checked. TRBV21-1 is a pseudogene locus. The length of the CDR3 is 18 residues. The CDR3 sequence: CASSIGQGLPLSGNTIYF. The CDR3 DNA sequence: TGTGCCAGCAGCATCGGACAGGGACTCCCTCTCTCTGGAAACACCATATATTTT.

As concerns this clone: Other nucleotide sequences in the sample specify the same CDR3. The chain links TRBV5-1 to TRBJ1-2, with 11 bases aligning to TRBD1. This CDR3 comprises 14 residues. The trim removed 4 bases at V and 3 bases at J, leaving 2 bases unmatched. The germline V gene has CDR1 SGHRS and CDR2 YFSETQ. CDR3 region: CASSRGQGDYGYTF. Here the CDR3 DNA reads TGCGCCAGCAGCCGGGGACAGGGGGACTATGGCTACACCTTC.

V usage is TRBV27 and J usage is TRBJ2-2; D might be TRBD2 (6 bases). This CDR3 has 16 amino acids. Germline V gene sequence: CDR1 MNHEY, CDR2 SMNVEV (reference sequence). V gave up 5 bases and J gave up 4 bases, with 17 bases separating them. For the CDR3, the DNA is TGTGCCAGCAGTCTTTGGGGGGTCGGTGGCACCGGGGAGCTGTTTTTT. This sequence encodes CASSLWGVGGTGELFF.

The chain recombines TRBV15 with TRBJ2-7, with D unresolved. Trimming removed 0 bases from V and 7 bases from J, with 16 bases in between. The CDR3 length is 15 residues. CDR1 is LNHNV, CDR2 YYDKDF, per germline (reference sequence). CDR3 nucleotide sequence: TGTGCCACCAGCAGAGATCAGGAGATTTACGTGGAGCAGTACTTC. This translates into CATSRDQEIYVEQYF.

The CDR3 sequence is CASKSTGGPLDEQFF. Written as DNA, the CDR3 is TGCGCCAGCAAATCCACTGGGGGCCCTTTGGATGAGCAGTTCTTC. The chain uses TRBV5-1 and TRBJ2-1, with D possibly matching TRBD1 (6 bases). CDR3 length: 15 amino acids. V gave up 6 bases and J gave up 8 bases, with 21 bases separating them. Germline CDR1 reads SGHRS; CDR2 reads YFSETQ.

The rearrangement uses TRBV5-1 and TRBJ2-5; the D gene could be TRBD1 or TRBD2 (6 bases each). Germline CDR1 and CDR2: SGHRS and YFSETQ. The germline V and J ends were trimmed by 4 bases and 2 bases, with 15 bases remaining between them. This CDR3 is built from 15 residues. CDR3 in amino acids: CASSREGGRQETQYF. CDR3 sequence (DNA): TGCGCCAGCAGCCGCGAGGGGGGCCGTCAAGAGACCCAGTACTTC.

This chain links TRBV9 with TRBJ2-3, with unresolved D. The V end was cut by 5 bases, the J end by 2 bases, with 15 bases between. CDR1 is SGDLS, CDR2 YYNGEE, per germline. The CDR3 has 15 residues. The CDR3 DNA sequence: TGTGCCAGCAGTGGAACCAGCAAGATCACAGATACGCAGTATTTT. Residues: CASSGTSKITDTQYF.

The V gene is TRBV18, the J gene TRBJ2-2; no reliable D call. Between the trimmed V and J ends, which lost 6 bases and 1 base, there was a span of 15 bases. This CDR3 comprises 16 residues. Germline V CDR1 and CDR2: KGHSH, LQKENI. Here the CDR3 reads CASSAAMRQNTGELFF. The CDR3 DNA follows: TGTGCCAGCTCCGCAGCGATGAGACAGAACACCGGGGAGCTGTTTTTT.

This clone was counted a single time. The rearrangement uses TRBV5-4 and TRBJ2-7; D is unresolved. Trimming shortened V by 2 bases and J by 1 base, and 7 bases separated the two germline ends. Germline loops: CDR1 SGHNT, CDR2 YYREEE (reference sequence). This CDR3 has 13 amino acids. In nucleotides, the CDR3 is TGTGCCAGCAGCTTCTCGGCGTCCTACGAGCAGTACTTC. As protein: CASSFSASYEQYF.

The rearrangement uses TRBV7-9 and TRBJ2-5, with D hard to call. Germline assignment: CDR1 SEHNR and CDR2 FQNEAQ (reference sequence). The CDR3 loop spans 17 amino acids. V was clipped by 1 base and J by 1 base, with 16 bases between them. The CDR3 DNA reads as TGTGCCAGCAGCTTAGGGGTTACAGCGTCCCCCCAAGAGACCCAGTACTTC. Translating gives CASSLGVTASPQETQYF.

CDR3 loop: CASSDGLNTGELFF. As DNA, the CDR3 is TGTGCCAGCTCGGACGGACTGAACACCGGGGAGCTGTTTTTT. The V and J genes are TRBV18 and TRBJ2-2; possible D gene TRBD2, 5 bases. CDR1 is KGHSH, CDR2 LQKENI, per germline. The CDR3 runs 14 residues. With 6 bases removed from V and 1 base from J, the gap between germline ends came to 9 bases.

This chain joins TRBV28 and TRBJ2-5; TRBD2 is a possible D gene (6 bases). The V end was cut by 3 bases, the J end by 4 bases, with 15 bases between. The CDR3 totals 15 residues. Germline V lookup: CDR1 MDHEN, CDR2 SYDVKM. Written as DNA, the CDR3 is TGTGCCAGCAGTTTTGCGGGGAGAAGGGTAGAGACCCAGTACTTC. Amino acid sequence: CASSFAGRRVETQYF.

V usage is TRBV7-2 and J usage is TRBJ1-2; possibly TRBD1 for D (6 bases). Germline CDR1 reads SGHTA; CDR2 reads FQGNSA. V was clipped by 6 bases and J by 4 bases, with 12 bases between them. CDR3 length: 13 residues. CDR3 bases: TGTGCCAGCAGTTTTGGGGGGGCCTATGGCTACACCTTC. This codes for CASSFGGAYGYTF.